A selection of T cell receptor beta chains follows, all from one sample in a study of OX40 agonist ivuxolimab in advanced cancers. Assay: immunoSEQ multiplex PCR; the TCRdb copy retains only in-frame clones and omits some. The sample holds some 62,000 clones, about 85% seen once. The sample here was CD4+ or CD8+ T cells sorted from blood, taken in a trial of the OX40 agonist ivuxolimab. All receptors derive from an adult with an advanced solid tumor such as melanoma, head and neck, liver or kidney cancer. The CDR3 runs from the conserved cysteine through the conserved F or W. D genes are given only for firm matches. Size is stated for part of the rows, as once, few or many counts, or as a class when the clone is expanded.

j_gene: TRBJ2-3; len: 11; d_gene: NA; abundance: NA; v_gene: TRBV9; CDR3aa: CASSVYDTQYF
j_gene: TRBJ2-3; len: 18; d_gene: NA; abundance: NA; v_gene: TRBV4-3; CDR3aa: CASSQDRDAGEGTDTQYF
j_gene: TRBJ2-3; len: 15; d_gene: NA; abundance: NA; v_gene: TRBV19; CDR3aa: CASSSAGSSTDTQYF
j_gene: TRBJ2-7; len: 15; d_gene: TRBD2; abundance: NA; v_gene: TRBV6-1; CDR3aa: CATREGAQASYEQYF
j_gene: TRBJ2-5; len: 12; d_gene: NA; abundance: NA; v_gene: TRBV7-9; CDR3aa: CASSLAEETQYF
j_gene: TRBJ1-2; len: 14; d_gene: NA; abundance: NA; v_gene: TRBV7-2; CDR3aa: CASSLGQWLYGYTF
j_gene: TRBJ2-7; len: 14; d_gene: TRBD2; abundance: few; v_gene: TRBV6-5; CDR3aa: CASSPTSGSFEQYF
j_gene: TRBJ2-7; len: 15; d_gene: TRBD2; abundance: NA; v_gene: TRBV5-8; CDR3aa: CASSWGGSFYYEQYF
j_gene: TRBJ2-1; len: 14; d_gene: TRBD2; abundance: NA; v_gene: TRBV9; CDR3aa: CASSVAGGFNEQFF
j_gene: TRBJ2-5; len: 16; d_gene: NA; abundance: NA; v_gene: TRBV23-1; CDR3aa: CASSQPQILWQETQYF
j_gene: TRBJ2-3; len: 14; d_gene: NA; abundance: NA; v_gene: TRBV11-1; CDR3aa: CASSSFVGDDTQYF
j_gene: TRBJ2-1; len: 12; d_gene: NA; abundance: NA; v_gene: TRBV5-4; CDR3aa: CASSLDNYEQFF
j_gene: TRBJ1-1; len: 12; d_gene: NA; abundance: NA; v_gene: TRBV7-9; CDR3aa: CASSPDILEAFF
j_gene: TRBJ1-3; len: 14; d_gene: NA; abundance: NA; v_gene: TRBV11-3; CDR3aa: CASSRGRTGNTIYF
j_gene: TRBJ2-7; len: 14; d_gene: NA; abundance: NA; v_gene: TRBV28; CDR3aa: CASSFGGTTYEQYF
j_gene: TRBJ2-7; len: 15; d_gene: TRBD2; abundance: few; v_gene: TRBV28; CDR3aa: CASSLWGLGGYEQYF
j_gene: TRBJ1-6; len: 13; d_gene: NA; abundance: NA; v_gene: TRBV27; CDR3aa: CASSFTRTSPLHF
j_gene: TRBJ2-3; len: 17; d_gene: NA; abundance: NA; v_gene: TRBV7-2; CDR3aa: CASSGGGVSPSTDTQYF
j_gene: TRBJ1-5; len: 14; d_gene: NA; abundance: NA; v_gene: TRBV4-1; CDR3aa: CASSSSGDNQPQHF
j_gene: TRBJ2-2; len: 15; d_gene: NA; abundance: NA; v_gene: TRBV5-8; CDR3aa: CASSLPRIDTGELFF